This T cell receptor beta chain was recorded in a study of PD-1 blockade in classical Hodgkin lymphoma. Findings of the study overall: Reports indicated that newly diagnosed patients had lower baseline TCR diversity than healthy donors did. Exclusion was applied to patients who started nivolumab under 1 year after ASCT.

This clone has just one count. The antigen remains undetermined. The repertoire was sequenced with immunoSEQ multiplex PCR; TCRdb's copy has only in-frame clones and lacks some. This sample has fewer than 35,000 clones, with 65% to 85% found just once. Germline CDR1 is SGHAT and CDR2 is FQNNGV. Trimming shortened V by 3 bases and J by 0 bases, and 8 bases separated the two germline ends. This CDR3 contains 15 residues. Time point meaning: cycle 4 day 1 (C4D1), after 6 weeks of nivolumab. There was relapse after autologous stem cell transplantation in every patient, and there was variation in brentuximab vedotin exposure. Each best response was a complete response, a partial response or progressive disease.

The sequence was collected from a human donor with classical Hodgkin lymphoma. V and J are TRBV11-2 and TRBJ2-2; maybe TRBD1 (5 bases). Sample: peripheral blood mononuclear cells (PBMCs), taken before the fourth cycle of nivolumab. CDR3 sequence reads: CASSFRTSNTGELFF. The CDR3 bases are TGTGCCAGCAGCTTCAGGACATCGAACACCGGGGAGCTGTTTTTT.